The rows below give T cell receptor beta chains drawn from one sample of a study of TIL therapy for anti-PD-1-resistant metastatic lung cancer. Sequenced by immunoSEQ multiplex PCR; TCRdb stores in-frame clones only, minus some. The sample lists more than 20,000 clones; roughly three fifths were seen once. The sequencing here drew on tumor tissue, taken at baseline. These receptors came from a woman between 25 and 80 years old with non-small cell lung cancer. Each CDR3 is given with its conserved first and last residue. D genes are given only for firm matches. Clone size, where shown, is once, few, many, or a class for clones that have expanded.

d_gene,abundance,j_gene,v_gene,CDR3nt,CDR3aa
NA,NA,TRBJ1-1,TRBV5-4,TGTGCCAGCAGCGGGAGGACGGGAACGAACACTGAAGCTTTCTTT,CASSGRTGTNTEAFF
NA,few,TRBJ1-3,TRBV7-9,TGTGCCAGCAGCCAGGACGGTGGTGGAAACACCATATATTTT,CASSQDGGGNTIYF
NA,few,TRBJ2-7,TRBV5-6,TGTGCCAGCAGCCTCAAAGACCACGAGCAGTACTTC,CASSLKDHEQYF
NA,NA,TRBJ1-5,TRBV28,TGTGCCAGCAGTCAAAGCAATCAGCCCCAGCATTTT,CASSQSNQPQHF
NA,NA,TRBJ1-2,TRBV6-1,TGTGCCAGCAGTTCTCCAGGGGTGGCGTATGGCTACACCTTC,CASSSPGVAYGYTF
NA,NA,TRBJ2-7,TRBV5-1,TGCGCCAGCAGCAGGACCCAGACAGAAACCTACGAGCAGTACTTC,CASSRTQTETYEQYF
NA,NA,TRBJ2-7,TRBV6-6,TGTGCCAGCAGTTACTCACCCTACGAGCAGTACTTC,CASSYSPYEQYF
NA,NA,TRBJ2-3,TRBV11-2,TGTGCCAGCAGCCCAACTTTGACAGGCACAGATACGCAGTATTTT,CASSPTLTGTDTQYF
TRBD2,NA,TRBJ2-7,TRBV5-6,TGTGCCAGCAGCTTGACTAGCGGGATGGGGGAGCAGTACTTC,CASSLTSGMGEQYF
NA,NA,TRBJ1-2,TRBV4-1,TGCGCCAGCAGCCAAGGACCCTATGGCTACACCTTC,CASSQGPYGYTF
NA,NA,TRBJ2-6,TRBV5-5,TGTGCCAGCAGCACCGGACCAACTAGCACAGGGGCCAACGTCCTGACTTTC,CASSTGPTSTGANVLTF
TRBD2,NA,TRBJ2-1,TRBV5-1,TGCGCCAGCAGTCCACCGGGACTAGCGGGAGAAGGTAATGAGCAGTTCTTC,CASSPPGLAGEGNEQFF
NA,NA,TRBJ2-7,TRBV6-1,TGTGCCAGCAGCGAGGGATACGAGCAGTACTTC,CASSEGYEQYF
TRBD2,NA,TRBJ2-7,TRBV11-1,TGTGCCAGCAGCCCCGAACTAGCGGGAGCCTACGAGCAGTACTTC,CASSPELAGAYEQYF